This TCR beta chain emerged from a study of cytomegalovirus exposure and HLA in healthy donors. Findings of the study overall: Segments of the TCR beta V type were, in most cases, productive about 87% or about 30% of the time in an earlier analysis. In a later analysis, donors in an Asian-associated ancestry cluster reportedly had fewer N-insertions in productive TCRs than the cohort mean.

Vbeta (60) and Jbeta (13) primers were used in the PCR. TCRdb keeps only in-frame clones here, not all; method: immunoSEQ multiplex PCR. Altogether 110,000 or so clones are present, around 70% being singletons, with the ten largest covering approximately 3%. Germline V CDR1 and CDR2: SGHNT, YYREEE (reference sequence). This CDR3 region has 15 residues. Trimming cost V 3 bases and J 4 bases, with 13 bases left between them. On this clone: Its specificity is unknown.

Donors were nominally healthy when sampled, though unrecorded immune exposures were likely. The sequenced sample consisted of PBMCs. The chain has TRBV5-4 and TRBJ2-2; no clear D. This sequence originates from a man aged 25-45 years in good health and CMV-seronegative. The CDR3 nucleotides are TGTGCCAGCAGCTCGGAAGTAAGCGCCACCGGGGAGCTGTTTTTT. Translated, it gives CASSSEVSATGELFF.